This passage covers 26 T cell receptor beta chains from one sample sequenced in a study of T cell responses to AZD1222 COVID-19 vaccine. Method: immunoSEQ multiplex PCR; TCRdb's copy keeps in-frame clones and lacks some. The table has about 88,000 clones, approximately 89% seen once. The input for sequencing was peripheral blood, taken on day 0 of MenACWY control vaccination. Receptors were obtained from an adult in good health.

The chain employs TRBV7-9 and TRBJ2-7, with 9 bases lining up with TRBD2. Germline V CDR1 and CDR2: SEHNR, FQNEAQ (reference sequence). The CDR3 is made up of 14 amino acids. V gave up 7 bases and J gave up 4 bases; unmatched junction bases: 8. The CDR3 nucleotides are TGTGCCAGCACCCTTAGCGGGGGCAGTTACGAGCAGTACTTC. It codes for CASTLSGGSYEQYF.

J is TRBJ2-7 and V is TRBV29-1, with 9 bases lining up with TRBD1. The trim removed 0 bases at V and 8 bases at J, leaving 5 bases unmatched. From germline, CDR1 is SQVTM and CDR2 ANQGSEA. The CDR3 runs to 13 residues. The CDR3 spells CSVEDAGTGQQYF. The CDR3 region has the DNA TGCAGCGTTGAAGATGCTGGGACAGGGCAGCAGTACTTC.

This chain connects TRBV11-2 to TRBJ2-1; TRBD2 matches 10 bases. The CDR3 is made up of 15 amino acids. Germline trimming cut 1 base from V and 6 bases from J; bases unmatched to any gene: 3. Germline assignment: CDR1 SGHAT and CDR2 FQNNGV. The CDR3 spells CASSLGSSGGNEQFF. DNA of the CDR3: TGTGCCAGCAGCTTAGGGTCTAGCGGGGGCAATGAGCAGTTCTTC.

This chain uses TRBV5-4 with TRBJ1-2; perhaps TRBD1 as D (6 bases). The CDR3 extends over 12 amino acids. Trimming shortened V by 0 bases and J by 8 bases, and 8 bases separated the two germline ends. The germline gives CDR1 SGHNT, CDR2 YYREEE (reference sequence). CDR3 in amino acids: CASSLETGGYTF. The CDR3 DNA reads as TGTGCCAGCAGCTTGGAAACAGGGGGCTACACCTTC.

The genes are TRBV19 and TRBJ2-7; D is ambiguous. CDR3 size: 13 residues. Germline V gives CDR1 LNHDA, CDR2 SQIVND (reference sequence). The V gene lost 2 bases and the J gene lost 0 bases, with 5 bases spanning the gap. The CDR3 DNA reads TGTGCCAGTAGTATATCCTCCTCCTACGAGCAGTACTTC. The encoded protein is CASSISSSYEQYF.

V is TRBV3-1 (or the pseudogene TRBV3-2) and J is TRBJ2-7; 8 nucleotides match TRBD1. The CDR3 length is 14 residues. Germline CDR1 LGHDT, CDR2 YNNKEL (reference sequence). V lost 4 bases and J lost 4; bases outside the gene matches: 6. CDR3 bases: TGTGCCAGCAGCCTCCGGGACAGGTCGTACGAGCAGTACTTC. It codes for CASSLRDRSYEQYF.

The CDR3 region is CASSLKTGLSGTGELFF. For the CDR3, the DNA is TGTGCCAGCAGCCTCAAGACAGGGCTATCAGGGACCGGGGAGCTGTTTTTT. The gene calls are TRBV7-9 and TRBJ2-2; 7 nucleotides align to TRBD1. Trimming removed 5 bases from V and 5 bases from J; junction bases left unmatched: 14. In germline, CDR1 is SEHNR, CDR2 FQNEAQ (reference sequence). The length of the CDR3 is 17 residues.

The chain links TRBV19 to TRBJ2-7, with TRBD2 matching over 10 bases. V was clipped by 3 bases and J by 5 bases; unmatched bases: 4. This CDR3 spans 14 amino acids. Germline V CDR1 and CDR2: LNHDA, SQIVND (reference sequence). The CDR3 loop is CASSIGLADHEQYF. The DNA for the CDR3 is TGTGCCAGTAGTATTGGACTAGCGGACCACGAGCAGTACTTC.

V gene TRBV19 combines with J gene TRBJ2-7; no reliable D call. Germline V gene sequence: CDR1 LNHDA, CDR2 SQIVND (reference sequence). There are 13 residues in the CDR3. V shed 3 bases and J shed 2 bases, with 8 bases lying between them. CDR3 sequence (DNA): TGTGCCAGTAGTATGTCCGTCCCCTACGAGCAGTACTTC. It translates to CASSMSVPYEQYF.

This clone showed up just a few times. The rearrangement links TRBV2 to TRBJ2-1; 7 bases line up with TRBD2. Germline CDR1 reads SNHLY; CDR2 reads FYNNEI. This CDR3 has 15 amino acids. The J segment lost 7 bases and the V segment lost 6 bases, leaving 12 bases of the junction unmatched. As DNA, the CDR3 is TGTGCCAGCAGCGTATCGGGACTAATGGGTAATGAGCAGTTCTTC. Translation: CASSVSGLMGNEQFF.

CDR3 DNA: TGTGCTAGTGGTAGAACAGACATGAACACTGAAGCTTTCTTT. It translates to CASGRTDMNTEAFF. The rearrangement joins TRBV12-5 to TRBJ1-1; D unclear. V was shortened by 5 bases and J by 0 bases, with 10 bases between the two germline ends. Germline V gene data show CDR1 as LGHNT and CDR2 as FRNRAP. The CDR3 sequence is 14 residues long.

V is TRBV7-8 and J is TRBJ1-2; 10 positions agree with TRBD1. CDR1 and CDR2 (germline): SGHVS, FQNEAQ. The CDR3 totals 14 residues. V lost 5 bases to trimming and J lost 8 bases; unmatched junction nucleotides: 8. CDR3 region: CASSADRGLGGYTF. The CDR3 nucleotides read TGTGCCAGCAGCGCCGACAGGGGGCTAGGCGGCTACACCTTC.

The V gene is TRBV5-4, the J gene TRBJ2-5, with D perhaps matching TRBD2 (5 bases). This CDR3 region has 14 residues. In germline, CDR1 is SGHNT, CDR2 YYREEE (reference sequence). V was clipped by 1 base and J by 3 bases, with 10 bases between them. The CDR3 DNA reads TGTGCCAGCAGCTTGCGGGATAGTGAAGAGACCCAGTACTTC. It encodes CASSLRDSEETQYF.

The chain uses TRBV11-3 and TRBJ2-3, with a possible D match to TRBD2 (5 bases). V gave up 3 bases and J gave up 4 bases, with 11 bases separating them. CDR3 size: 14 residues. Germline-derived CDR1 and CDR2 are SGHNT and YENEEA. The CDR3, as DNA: TGTGCCAGCAGCTTGTCGGGGTCCGCAGATACGCAGTATTTT. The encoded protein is CASSLSGSADTQYF.

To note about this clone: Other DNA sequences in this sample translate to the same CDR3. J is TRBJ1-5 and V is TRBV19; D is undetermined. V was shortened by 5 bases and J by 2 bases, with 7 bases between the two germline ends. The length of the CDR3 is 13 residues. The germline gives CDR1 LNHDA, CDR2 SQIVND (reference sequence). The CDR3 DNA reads TGTGCCAGTAGTCGGCAGGGCAATCAGCCCCAGCATTTT. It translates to CASSRQGNQPQHF.

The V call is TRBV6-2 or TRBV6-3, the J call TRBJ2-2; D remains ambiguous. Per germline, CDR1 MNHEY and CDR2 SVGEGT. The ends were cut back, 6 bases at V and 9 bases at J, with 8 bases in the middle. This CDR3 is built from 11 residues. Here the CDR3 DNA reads TGTGCCAGCAGCCCTGGGCGGGAGCTGTTTTTT. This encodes CASSPGRELFF.

As DNA, the CDR3 is TGTGCCAGCAGCCGGGAGACTAGCGGGGGTTACAATGAGCAGTTCTTC. It yields the protein CASSRETSGGYNEQFF. This chain joins TRBV4-2 and TRBJ2-1, with TRBD2 matching 12 bases. The CDR3 is 16 residues long. Trimming took 4 bases from V and 4 from J; bases not matched to a gene: 5. Germline assignment: CDR1 LGHNA and CDR2 YNFKEQ.

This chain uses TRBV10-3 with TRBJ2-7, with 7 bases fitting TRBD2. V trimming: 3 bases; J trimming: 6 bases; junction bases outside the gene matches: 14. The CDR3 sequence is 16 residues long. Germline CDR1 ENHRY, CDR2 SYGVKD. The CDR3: CAISEFGGGLRGEQYF. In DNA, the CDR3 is TGTGCCATCAGTGAATTTGGGGGGGGTCTACGTGGCGAGCAGTACTTC.

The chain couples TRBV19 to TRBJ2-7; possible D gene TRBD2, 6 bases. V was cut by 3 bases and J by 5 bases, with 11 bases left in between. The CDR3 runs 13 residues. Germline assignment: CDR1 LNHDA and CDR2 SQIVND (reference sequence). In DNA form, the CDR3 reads TGTGCCAGTAGTATTAAGGAGGGAAACGAGCAGTACTTC. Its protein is CASSIKEGNEQYF.

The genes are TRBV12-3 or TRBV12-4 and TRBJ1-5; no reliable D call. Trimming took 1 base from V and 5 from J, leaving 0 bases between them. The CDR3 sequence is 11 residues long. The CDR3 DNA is TGTGCCAGCAGTTTAGATCAGCCCCAGCATTTT. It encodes CASSLDQPQHF.

This CDR3 is CASSLVGVDRHQETQYF. The CDR3 coding sequence is TGTGCCAGCAGCTTGGTAGGGGTAGACAGACACCAAGAGACCCAGTACTTC. The chain carries TRBV5-6 and TRBJ2-5; the D gene is possibly TRBD1 (5 bases). With 0 bases removed from V and 0 bases from J, the gap between germline ends came to 15 bases. This CDR3 is built from 17 residues. Germline assignment: CDR1 SGHDT and CDR2 YYEEEE.

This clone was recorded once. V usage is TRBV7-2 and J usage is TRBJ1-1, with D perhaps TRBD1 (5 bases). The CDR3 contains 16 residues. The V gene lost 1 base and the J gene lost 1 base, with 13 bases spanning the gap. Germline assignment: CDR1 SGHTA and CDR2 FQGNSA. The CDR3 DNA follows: TGTGCCAGCAGCTTAGTAGGGGCGCGGGGGAACACTGAAGCTTTCTTT. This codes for CASSLVGARGNTEAFF.

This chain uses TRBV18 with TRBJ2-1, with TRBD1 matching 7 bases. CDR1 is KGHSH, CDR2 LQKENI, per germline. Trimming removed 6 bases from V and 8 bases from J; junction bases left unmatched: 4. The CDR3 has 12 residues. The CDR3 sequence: CASSPGGDEQFF. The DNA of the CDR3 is TGTGCCAGCTCCCCAGGGGGTGATGAGCAGTTCTTC.

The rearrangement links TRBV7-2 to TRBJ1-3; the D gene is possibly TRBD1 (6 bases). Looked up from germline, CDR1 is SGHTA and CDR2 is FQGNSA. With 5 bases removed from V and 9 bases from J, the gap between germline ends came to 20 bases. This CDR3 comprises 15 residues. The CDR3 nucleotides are TGTGCCAGCAGCCCCAGGCGGGGGCTTCTTGGCACCATATATTTT. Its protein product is CASSPRRGLLGTIYF. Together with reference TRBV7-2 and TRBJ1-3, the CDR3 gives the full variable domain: GAGVSQSPSNKVTEKGKDVELRCDPISGHTALYWYRQSLGQGLEFLIYFQGNSAPDKSGLPSDRFSAERTGGSVSTLTIQRTQQEDSAVYLCASSPRRGLLGTIYFGEGSWLTVV.

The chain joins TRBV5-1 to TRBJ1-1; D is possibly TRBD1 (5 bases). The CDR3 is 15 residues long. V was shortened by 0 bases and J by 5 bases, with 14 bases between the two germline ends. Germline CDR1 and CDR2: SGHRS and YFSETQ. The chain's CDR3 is CASSLGGTAGTEAFF. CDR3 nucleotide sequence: TGCGCCAGCAGCTTGGGAGGGACTGCAGGGACTGAAGCTTTCTTT.

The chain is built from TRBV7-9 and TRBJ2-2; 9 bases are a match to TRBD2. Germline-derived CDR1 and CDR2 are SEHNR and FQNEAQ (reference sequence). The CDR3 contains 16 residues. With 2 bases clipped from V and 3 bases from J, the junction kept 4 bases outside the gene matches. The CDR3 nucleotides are TGTGCCAGCAGCTTAAAGGCGGGGGGGCACACCGGGGAGCTGTTTTTT. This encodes CASSLKAGGHTGELFF.